The rows below give T cell receptor beta chains drawn from one sample of a study of shared clonotypes between healthy human individuals. Libraries were prepared by immunoSEQ multiplex PCR; TCRdb keeps only in-frame clonotypes and omits some of them. The sample comprises hundreds of thousands of clones, 96% of which are singletons, and approximately 0.32% rests with the top ten. The sequencing input was memory CD8+ T cells sorted from blood. Source of these receptors: a man aged 30-40 years in good health. Both conserved end residues are part of each CDR3. D genes are given only for firm matches. Expanded clones get a size class; other rows say once, few or many, or leave the size out.

CDR3 DNA	CDR3 protein	J gene	V gene	clone size	D gene
TGTGCCAGCAGCTTATCGAGGGAGAACACTGAAGCTTTCTTT	CASSLSRENTEAFF	TRBJ1-1	TRBV7-9	-	-
TGTGCCACCAGCAGAGCCAGGGAGGGGGACACAGATACGCAGTATTTT	CATSRAREGDTDTQYF	TRBJ2-3	TRBV15	-	-
TGCGCCAGCAGCTTGGTAGTAGCGGGAGGGCCCGAGCAGTACTTC	CASSLVVAGGPEQYF	TRBJ2-7	TRBV5-1	-	TRBD2
TGTGCCAGCAGCCGTAGGGGACAGGGGGGATACGAGCAGTACTTC	CASSRRGQGGYEQYF	TRBJ2-7	TRBV13	-	TRBD1
TGTGCCAGCAGCTTTAGTGGGTCCGGGGAGCTGTTTTTT	CASSFSGSGELFF	TRBJ2-2	TRBV7-6	-	-
TGTGCCAGCAGCTTAGACAATGAGCAGTTCTTC	CASSLDNEQFF	TRBJ2-1	TRBV7-6	-	-
TGTGCCAGTAGACTAGTCCCAGATACGCAGTATTTT	CASRLVPDTQYF	TRBJ2-3	TRBV2	-	-
TGTGCCAGCAGTGAGGCGGACCGCGACACCGGGGAGCTGTTTTTT	CASSEADRDTGELFF	TRBJ2-2	TRBV9	once	-
TGTGCCAGCGGCAGGGGCGCTCAGCCCCAGCATTTT	CASGRGAQPQHF	TRBJ1-5	TRBV6-5	-	-
TGTGCCAGCAGCTTACTAGCGGTCCAAGAGACCCAGTACTTC	CASSLLAVQETQYF	TRBJ2-5	TRBV11-1	-	TRBD2
TGTGCCAGCAGCCCGGACAGGACCGTCTATGGCTACACCTTC	CASSPDRTVYGYTF	TRBJ1-2	TRBV5-8	-	TRBD1
TGTGCCGGGGACCCGAGGGGACAGGGGGCATCTGAGACCCAGTACTTC	CAGDPRGQGASETQYF	TRBJ2-5	TRBV2	-	TRBD1
TGTGCCTGGAGTGTCTCCCAGGGCTATGGCTACACCTTC	CAWSVSQGYGYTF	TRBJ1-2	TRBV30	-	-
TGTGCCAGCAGTTACTCGGGTCCCGGGTACCGAGCTTTCTTT	CASSYSGPGYRAFF	TRBJ1-1	TRBV6-5	-	-
TGTGCCAGCAAGAATCGGCTAGCGGACCTAGCCAAAAACATTCAGTACTTC	CASKNRLADLAKNIQYF	TRBJ2-4	TRBV28	-	TRBD2
TGTGCCAGTAGCCACCGGGCCCCCCTCCGCGGATACGAGCAGTACTTC	CASSHRAPLRGYEQYF	TRBJ2-7	TRBV19	-	-
TGTGCCAGCAGTTTAGGGGGGAAGTACGGCTACACCTTC	CASSLGGKYGYTF	TRBJ1-2	TRBV28	-	-
TGTGCCAGTTCTAGTCTAGCGGGAGAGGTCGGGGAGCTGTTTTTT	CASSSLAGEVGELFF	TRBJ2-2	TRBV9	-	TRBD2
TGTGCCAGCAGCTCCCTGGGGGTCTACGAGCAGTACTTC	CASSSLGVYEQYF	TRBJ2-7	TRBV14	once	-